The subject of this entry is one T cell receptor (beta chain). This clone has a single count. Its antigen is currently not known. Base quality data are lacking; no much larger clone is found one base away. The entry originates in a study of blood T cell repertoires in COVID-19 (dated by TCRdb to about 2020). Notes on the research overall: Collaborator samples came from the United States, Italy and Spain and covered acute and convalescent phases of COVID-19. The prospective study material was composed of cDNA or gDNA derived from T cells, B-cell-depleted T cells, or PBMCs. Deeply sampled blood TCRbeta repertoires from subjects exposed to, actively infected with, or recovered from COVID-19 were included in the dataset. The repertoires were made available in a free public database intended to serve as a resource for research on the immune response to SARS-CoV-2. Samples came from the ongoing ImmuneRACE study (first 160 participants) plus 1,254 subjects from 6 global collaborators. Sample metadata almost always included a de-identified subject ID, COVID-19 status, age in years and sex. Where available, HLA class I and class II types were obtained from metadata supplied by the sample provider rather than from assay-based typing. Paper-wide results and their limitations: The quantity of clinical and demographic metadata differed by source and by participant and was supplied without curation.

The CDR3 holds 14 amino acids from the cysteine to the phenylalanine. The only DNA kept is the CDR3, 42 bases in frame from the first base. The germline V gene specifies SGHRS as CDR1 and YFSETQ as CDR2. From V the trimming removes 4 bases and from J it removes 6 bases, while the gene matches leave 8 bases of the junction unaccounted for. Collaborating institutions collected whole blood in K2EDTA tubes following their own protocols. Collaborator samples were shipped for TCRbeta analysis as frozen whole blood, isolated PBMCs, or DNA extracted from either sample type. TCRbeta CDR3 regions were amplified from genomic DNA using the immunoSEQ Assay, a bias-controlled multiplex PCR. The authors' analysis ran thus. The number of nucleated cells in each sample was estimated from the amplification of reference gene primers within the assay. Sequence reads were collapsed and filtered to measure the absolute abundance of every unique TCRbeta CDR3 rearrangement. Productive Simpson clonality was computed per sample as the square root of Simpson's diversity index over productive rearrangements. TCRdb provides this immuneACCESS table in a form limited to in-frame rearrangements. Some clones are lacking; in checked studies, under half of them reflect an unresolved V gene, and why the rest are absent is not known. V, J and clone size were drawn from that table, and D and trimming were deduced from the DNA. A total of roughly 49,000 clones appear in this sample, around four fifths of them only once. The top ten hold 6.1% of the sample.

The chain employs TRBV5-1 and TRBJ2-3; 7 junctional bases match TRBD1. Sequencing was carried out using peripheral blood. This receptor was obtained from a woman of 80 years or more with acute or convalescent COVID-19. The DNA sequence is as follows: TGCGCCAGCAGCCCCGGGACAGTGGAGGATACGCAGTATTTT. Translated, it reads CASSPGTVEDTQYF.